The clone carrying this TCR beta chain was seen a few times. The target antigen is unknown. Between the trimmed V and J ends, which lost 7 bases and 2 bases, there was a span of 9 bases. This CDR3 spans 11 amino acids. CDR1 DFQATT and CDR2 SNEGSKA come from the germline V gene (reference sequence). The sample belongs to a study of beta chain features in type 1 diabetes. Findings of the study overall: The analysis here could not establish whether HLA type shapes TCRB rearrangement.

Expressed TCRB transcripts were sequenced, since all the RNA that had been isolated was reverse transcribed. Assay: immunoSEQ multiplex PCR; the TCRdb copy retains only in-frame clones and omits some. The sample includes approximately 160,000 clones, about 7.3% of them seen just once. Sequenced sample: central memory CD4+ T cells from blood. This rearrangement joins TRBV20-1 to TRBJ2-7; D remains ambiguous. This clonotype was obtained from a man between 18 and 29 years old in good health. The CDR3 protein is CSVFSAYEQYF. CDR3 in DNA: TGCAGTGTATTTTCGGCCTACGAGCAGTACTTC.